Given below is one TCR beta chain in context. The data are from a study of shared clonotypes between healthy human individuals. Assay: immunoSEQ multiplex PCR; the TCRdb copy retains only in-frame clones and omits some. Here the sample spans some 2 million clones, just under 95% being singletons. This CDR3 is built from 15 residues. V was pared by 4 bases and J by 1 base, with 13 bases between. Germline V gives CDR1 SGHAT, CDR2 FQNNGV. The naive CD8 fraction comprised CD45RO-negative cells positively selected for CCR7 and excluded terminally differentiated effector memory CD45RA+ cells. The specimen sequenced was naive CD8+ T cells sorted from blood. J is TRBJ1-1 and V is TRBV11-2, with D hard to call. This clonotype was obtained from a man aged 18 to 29 in good health. The CDR3 protein is CASSSTWMKNTEAFF. The CDR3 DNA follows: TGTGCCAGCAGCTCCACTTGGATGAAGAACACTGAAGCTTTCTTT.